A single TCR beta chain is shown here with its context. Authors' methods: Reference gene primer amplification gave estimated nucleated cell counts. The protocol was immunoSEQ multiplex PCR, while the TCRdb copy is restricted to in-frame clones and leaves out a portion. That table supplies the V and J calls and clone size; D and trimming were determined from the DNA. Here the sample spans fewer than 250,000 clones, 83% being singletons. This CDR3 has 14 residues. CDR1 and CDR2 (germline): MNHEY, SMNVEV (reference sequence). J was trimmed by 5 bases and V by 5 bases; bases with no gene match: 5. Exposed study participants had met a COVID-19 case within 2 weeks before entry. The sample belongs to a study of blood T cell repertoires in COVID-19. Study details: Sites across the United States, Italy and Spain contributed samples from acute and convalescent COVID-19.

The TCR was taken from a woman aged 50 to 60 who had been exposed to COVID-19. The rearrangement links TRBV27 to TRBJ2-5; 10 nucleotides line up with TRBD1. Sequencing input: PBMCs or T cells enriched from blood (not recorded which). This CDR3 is CASSPDRGRETQYF. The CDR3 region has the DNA TGTGCCAGCAGTCCCGACAGGGGGCGCGAGACCCAGTACTTC.